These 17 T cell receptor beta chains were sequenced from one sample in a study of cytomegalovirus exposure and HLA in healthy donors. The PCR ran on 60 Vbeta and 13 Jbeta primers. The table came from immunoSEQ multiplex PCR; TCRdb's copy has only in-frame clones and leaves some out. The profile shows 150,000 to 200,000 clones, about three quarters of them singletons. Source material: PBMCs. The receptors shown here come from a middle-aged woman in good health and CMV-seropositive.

The CDR3 here is CASSEPGQGTTNEKLFF. CDR3 nucleotide sequence: TGTGCCAGCAGTGAACCCGGACAGGGAACAACTAATGAAAAACTGTTTTTT. The rearrangement links TRBV25-1 to TRBJ1-4; 8 bases agree with TRBD1. V was clipped by 2 bases and J by 0 bases; unmatched bases: 5. Looked up from germline, CDR1 is MGHDK and CDR2 is SYGVNS. This CDR3 contains 17 residues. Using reference TRBV25-1 and TRBJ1-4 for the parts outside the CDR3, the full variable domain is EADIYQTPRYLVIGTGKKITLECSQTMGHDKMYWYQQDPGMELHLIHYSYGVNSTEKGDLSSESTVSRIRTEHFPLTLESARPSHTSQYLCASSEPGQGTTNEKLFFGSGTQLSVL.

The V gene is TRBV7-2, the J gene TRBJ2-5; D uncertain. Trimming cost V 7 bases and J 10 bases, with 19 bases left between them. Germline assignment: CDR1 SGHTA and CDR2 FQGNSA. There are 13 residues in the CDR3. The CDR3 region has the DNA TGTGCCAGCACCGATTTCGGCGGCTCAGACCAGTACTTC. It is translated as CASTDFGGSDQYF.

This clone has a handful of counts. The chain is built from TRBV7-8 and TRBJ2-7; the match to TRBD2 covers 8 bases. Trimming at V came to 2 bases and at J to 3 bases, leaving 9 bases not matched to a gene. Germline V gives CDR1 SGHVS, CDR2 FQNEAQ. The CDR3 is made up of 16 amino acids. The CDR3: CASSLPSGTRVYEQYF. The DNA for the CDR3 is TGTGCCAGCAGCTTACCGTCGGGGACTAGGGTCTACGAGCAGTACTTC.

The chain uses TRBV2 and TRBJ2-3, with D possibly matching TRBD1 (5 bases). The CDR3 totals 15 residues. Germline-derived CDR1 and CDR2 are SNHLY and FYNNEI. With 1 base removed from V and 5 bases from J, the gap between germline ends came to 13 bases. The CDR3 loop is CASSEEGAGGDTQYF. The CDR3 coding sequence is TGTGCCAGCAGTGAAGAAGGGGCAGGCGGAGATACGCAGTATTTT.

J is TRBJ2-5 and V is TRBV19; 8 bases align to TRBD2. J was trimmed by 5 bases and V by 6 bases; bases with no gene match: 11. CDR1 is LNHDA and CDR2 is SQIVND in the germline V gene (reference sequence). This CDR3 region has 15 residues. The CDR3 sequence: CASSSSPAGVETQYF. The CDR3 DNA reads TGTGCCAGTAGCTCTTCACCAGCGGGAGTGGAGACCCAGTACTTC.

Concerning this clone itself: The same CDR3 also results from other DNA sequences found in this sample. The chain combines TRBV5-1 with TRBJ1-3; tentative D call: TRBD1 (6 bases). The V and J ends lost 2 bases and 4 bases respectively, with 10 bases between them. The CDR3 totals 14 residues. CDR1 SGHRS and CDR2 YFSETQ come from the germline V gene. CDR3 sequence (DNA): TGCGCCAGCAGCTTACAGGGACCCGGAAACACCATATATTTT. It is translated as CASSLQGPGNTIYF. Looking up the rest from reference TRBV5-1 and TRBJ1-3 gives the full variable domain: KAGVTQTPRYLIKTRGQQVTLSCSPISGHRSVSWYQQTPGQGLQFLFEYFSETQRNKGNFPGRFSGRQFSNSRSEMNVSTLELGDSALYLCASSLQGPGNTIYFGEGSWLTVV.

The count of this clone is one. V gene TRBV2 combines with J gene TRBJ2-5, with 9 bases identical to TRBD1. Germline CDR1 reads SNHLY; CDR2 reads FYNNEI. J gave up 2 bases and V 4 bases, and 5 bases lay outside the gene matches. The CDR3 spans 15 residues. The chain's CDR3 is CASSAGTGSQETQYF. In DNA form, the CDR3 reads TGTGCCAGCAGTGCCGGGACAGGGAGTCAAGAGACCCAGTACTTC.

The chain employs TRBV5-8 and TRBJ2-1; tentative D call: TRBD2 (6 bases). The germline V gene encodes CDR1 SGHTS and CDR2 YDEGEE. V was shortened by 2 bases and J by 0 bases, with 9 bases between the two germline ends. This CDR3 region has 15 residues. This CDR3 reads CASSLGTVSYNEQFF. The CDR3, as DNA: TGTGCCAGCAGCTTAGGGACTGTCTCCTACAATGAGCAGTTCTTC.

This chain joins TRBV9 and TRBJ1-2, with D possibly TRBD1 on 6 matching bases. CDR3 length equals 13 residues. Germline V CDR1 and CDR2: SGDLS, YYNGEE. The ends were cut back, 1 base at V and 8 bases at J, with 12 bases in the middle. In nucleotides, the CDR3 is TGTGCCAGCAGCGTACGCAGGGGCTGGGGCTACACCTTC. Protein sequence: CASSVRRGWGYTF.

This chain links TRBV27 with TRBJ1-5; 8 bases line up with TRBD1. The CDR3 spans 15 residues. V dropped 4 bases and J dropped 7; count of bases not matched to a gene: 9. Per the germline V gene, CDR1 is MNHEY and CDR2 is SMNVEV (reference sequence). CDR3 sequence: CASSSVATGDQPQHF. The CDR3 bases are TGTGCCAGCAGTTCAGTCGCGACAGGGGACCAGCCCCAGCATTTT.

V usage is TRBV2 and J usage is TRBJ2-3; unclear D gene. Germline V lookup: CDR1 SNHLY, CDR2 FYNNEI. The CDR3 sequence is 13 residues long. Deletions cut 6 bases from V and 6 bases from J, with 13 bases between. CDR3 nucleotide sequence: TGTGCCAGCAGCCGACTGCCCCGGGATACGCAGTATTTT. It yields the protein CASSRLPRDTQYF.

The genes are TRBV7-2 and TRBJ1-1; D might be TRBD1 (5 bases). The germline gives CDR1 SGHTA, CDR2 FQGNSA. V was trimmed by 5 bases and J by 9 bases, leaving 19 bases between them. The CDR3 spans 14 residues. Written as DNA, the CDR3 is TGTGCCAGCAGCCCCGAAGGGGTGGGGAGGAAAGCTTTCTTT. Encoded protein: CASSPEGVGRKAFF.

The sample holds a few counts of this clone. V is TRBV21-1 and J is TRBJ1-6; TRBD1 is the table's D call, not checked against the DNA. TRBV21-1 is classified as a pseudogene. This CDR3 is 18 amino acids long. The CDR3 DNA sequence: TGTGCCAGCAGCAAAATGGGACAAACAACTTTGAATAATTCACCCCTCCACTTT. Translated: CASSKMGQTTLNNSPLHF.

The CDR3 region has the DNA TGCGCCAGCAGCCAAGGAATCACAGGGACCAACGTCCTGACTTTC. Translating gives CASSQGITGTNVLTF. The rearrangement joins TRBV4-3 to TRBJ2-6; a possible D gene is TRBD1 (6 bases). CDR1 and CDR2 (germline): LGHNA, YSLEER. The CDR3 spans 15 residues. Between the trimmed V and J ends, which lost 1 base and 8 bases, there was a span of 12 bases.

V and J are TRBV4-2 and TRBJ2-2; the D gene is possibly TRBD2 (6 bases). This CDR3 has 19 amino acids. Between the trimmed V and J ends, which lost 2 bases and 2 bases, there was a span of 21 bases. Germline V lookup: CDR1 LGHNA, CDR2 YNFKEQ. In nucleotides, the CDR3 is TGTGCCAGCAGCCAAACCGGGGGAGTAGCGAACGTTAACACCGGGGAGCTGTTTTTT. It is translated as CASSQTGGVANVNTGELFF.

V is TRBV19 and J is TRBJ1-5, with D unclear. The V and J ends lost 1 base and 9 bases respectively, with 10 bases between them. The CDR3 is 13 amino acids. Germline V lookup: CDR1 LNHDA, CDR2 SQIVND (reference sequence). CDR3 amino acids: CASSIASGRPQHF. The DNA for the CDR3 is TGTGCCAGTAGTATAGCGTCAGGTAGGCCCCAGCATTTT.

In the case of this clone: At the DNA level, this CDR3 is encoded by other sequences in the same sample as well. CDR3 sequence: CASSLVDYGYTF. DNA for the CDR3: TGTGCCAGCAGTTTAGTCGACTATGGCTACACCTTC. V gene TRBV28 combines with J gene TRBJ1-2, with no clear D. The CDR3 runs 12 residues. The V gene lost 2 bases and the J gene lost 3 bases, with 4 bases spanning the gap. Germline CDR1 and CDR2: MDHEN and SYDVKM.